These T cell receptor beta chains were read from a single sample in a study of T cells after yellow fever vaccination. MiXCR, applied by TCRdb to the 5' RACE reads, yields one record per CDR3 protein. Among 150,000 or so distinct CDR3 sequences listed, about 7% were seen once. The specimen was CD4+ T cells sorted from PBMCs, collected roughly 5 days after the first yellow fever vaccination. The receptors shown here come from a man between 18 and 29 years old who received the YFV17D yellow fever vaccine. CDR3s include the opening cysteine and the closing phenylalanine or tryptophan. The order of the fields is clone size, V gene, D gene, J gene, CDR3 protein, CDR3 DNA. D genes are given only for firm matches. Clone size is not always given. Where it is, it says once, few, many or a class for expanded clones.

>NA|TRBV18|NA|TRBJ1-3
CASSQRTEANTIYF
TGTGCCAGCTCACAACGGACGGAGGCGAACACCATATATTTT
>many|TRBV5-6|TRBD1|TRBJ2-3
CASSLALTGGFADTQYF
TGTGCCAGCAGCTTGGCCCTGACAGGGGGCTTCGCAGATACGCAGTATTTT
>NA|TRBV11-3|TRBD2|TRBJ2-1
CASSLGPTSGTYNEQFF
TGTGCCAGCAGCTTGGGACCTACTAGCGGGACCTACAATGAGCAGTTCTTC
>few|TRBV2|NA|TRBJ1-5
CASSVEGDQPQHF
TGTGCCAGCAGTGTGGAGGGGGATCAGCCCCAGCATTTT
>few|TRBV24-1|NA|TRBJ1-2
CATSDPGTSNYGYTF
TGTGCCACCAGTGACCCTGGGACGTCTAACTATGGCTACACCTTC
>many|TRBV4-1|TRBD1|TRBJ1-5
CASSQDLQGADQPQHF
TGCGCCAGCAGCCAAGACTTACAGGGGGCCGATCAGCCCCAGCATTTT
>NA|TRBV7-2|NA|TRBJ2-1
CASSLVGGGNNEQFF
TGTGCCAGCAGCTTAGTCGGGGGAGGAAACAATGAGCAGTTCTTC
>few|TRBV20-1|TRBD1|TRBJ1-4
CSAPIQGANEKLFF
TGCAGTGCTCCCATACAGGGGGCTAATGAAAAACTGTTTTTT
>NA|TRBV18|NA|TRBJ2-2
CASSETLYTGELFF
TGTGCCAGCTCCGAGACACTTTACACCGGGGAGCTGTTTTTT
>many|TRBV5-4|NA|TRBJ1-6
CASSLGNSGKSLHF
TGTGCCAGCAGCTTGGGGAATTCAGGGAAATCCCTCCACTTT
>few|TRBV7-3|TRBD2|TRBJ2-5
CASSFNGGALETQYF
TGTGCCAGCAGCTTTAACGGGGGGGCGCTGGAGACCCAGTACTTC
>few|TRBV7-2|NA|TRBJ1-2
CASTAQAPYGYTF
TGTGCCAGCACCGCCCAGGCACCTTATGGCTACACCTTC
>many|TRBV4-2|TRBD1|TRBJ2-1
CASSPRDSKSYNEQFF
TGTGCCAGCAGCCCACGGGACAGTAAATCCTACAATGAGCAGTTCTTC
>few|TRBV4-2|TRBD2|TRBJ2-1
CASTDRTSGGTLLYNEQFF
TGTGCCAGCACCGATCGAACTAGCGGGGGGACCCTCCTCTACAATGAGCAGTTCTTC
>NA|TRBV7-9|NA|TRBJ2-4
CASTPGGRTKNIQYF
TGTGCCTCCACCCCCGGTGGGCGTACCAAAAACATTCAGTACTTC
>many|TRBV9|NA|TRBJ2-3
CASSVGTVSTDTQYF
TGTGCCAGCAGCGTAGGGACGGTTAGCACAGATACGCAGTATTTT
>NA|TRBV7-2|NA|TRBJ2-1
CASSFIHSNEQFF
TGTGCCAGCAGCTTTATACACAGCAATGAGCAGTTCTTC
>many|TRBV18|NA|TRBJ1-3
CASSPATGNTIYF
TGTGCCAGCTCACCCGCTACGGGAAACACCATATATTTT
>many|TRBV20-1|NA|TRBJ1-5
CSARTLSQPQHF
TGCAGTGCTAGAACTCTATCTCAGCCCCAGCATTTT
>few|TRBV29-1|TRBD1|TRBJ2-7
CSTSGTGDSYEQYF
TGCAGCACATCCGGGACAGGGGACTCCTACGAGCAGTACTTC
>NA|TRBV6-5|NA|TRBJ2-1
CASSYQGSREQFF
TGTGCCAGCAGTTACCAAGGTAGCCGGGAGCAGTTCTTC
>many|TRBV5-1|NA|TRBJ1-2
CASSEQGSNYGYTF
TGCGCCAGCAGCGAACAGGGCAGCAACTATGGCTACACCTTC
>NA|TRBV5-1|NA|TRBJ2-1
CASSLATVSSYNEQFF
TGCGCCAGCAGCTTGGCCACGGTGAGCTCCTACAATGAGCAGTTCTTC
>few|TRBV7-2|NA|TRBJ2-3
CASSLGDRLSTDTQYF
TGTGCCAGCAGCTTAGGAGACAGGCTTAGCACAGATACGCAGTATTTT
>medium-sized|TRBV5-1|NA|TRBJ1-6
CASSLGASYNSPLHF
TGCGCCAGCAGCTTGGGGGCGTCTTACAATTCACCCCTCCACTTT
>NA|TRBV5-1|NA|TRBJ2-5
CASSLGDGTQYF
TGCGCCAGCAGCTTGGGCGACGGGACCCAGTACTTC
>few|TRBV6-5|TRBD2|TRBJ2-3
CASSFQTSGPTDTQYF
TGTGCCAGCAGTTTCCAGACTAGCGGCCCCACAGATACGCAGTATTTT
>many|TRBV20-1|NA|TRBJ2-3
CSAVEGASTDTQYF
TGCAGTGCTGTAGAAGGGGCGAGCACAGATACGCAGTATTTT
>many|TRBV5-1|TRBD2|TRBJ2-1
CASSLTGGTYNEQFF
TGCGCCAGCAGCTTGACGGGGGGGACCTACAATGAGCAGTTCTTC
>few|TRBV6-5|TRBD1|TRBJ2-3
CASSSRDRATDTQYF
TGTGCCAGCAGTTCGCGGGACAGGGCAACAGATACGCAGTATTTT
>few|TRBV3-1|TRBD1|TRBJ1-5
CASSLGQGDSSNQPQHF
TGTGCCAGCAGTCTCGGACAGGGCGATTCTAGCAATCAGCCCCAGCATTTT
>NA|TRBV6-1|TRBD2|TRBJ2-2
CASSEWGGSNTGELFF
TGTGCCAGCAGTGAATGGGGGGGGAGCAACACCGGGGAGCTGTTTTTT
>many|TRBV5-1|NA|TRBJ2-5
CASSFNGVETQYF
TGCGCCAGCAGCTTTAACGGTGTGGAGACCCAGTACTTC
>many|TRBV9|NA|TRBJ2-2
CASSVGSISTGELFF
TGTGCCAGCAGCGTGGGGAGTATTAGCACCGGGGAGCTGTTTTTT
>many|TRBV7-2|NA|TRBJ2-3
CASSTGADTQYF
TGTGCCAGCAGCACGGGTGCAGATACGCAGTATTTT
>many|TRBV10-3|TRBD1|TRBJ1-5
CAISGFPGGQGINQPQHF
TGTGCCATCAGTGGTTTTCCGGGAGGACAGGGGATTAATCAGCCCCAGCATTTT
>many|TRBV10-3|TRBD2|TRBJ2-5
CAISGTSGGQETQYF
TGTGCCATCAGTGGGACTAGCGGGGGACAAGAGACCCAGTACTTC
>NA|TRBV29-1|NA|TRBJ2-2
CSVGGIFTGELFF
TGCAGCGTTGGAGGCATTTTCACCGGGGAGCTGTTTTTT
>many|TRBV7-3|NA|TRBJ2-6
CASSQKSSGANVLTF
TGTGCCAGCAGCCAAAAGAGCTCTGGGGCCAACGTCCTGACTTTC
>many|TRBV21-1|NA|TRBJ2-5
CASKAQYF
TGTGCCAGCAAGGCCCAGTACTTC